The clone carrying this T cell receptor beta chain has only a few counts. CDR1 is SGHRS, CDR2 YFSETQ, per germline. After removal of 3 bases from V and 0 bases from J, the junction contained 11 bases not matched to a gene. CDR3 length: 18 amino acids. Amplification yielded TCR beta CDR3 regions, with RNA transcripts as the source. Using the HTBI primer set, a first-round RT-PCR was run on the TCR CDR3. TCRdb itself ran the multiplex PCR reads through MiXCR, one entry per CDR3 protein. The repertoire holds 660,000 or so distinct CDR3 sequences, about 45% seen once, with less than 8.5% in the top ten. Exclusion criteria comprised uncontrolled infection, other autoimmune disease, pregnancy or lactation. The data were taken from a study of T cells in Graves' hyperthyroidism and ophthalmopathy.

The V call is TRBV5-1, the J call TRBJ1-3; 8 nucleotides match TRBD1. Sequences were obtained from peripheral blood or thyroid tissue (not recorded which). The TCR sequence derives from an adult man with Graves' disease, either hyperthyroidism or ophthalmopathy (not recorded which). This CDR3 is CASSSRPTGDYSGNTIYF. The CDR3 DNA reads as TGCGCCAGCAGCTCGAGACCGACAGGGGACTACTCTGGAAACACCATATATTTT.